This TCR beta chain was recovered during a study of immune heterogeneity within non-small cell lung tumors. Notes on the study in general: Clonality of local T cells correlated moderately but significantly with local tumor mutational burden (R about 0.35).

It was with 32 V and 13 J primers that multiplex PCR amplified TCR beta CDR3. Using its own MiXCR run on the multiplex PCR reads, TCRdb lists one record per CDR3 protein. The data contain about 3,000 distinct CDR3 sequences, about 36% of them singletons. Regarding this clonotype: Its antigen remains unidentified. This may be a read error: a much more frequent sequence differs by one nucleotide.

With around 0.6 ug used per sample, the template was genomic DNA from bulk tumor. Far-apart biopsies, several per primary tumor, were taken during surgery. Surgery that was curative in intent was performed on patients with untreated, newly diagnosed non-small cell lung cancer. Donor patients had newly diagnosed non-small cell lung cancer and were having surgery with curative intent. The CDR3 extends over 16 amino acids. Germline CDR1 reads SGDLS; CDR2 reads YYNGEE. The chain couples TRBV9 to TRBJ1-3; the match to TRBD1 covers 7 bases. The sequence was collected from a man between 65 and 80 years old with non-small cell lung cancer. The specimen sequenced was lung tumor tissue. Here the CDR3 DNA reads TGTGCCAGCAGCGTTGGGGACAGCATCTCTGGAAGCACCATATATTTT. It encodes CASSVGDSISGSTIYF.